The source of this T cell receptor (beta chain) is a study of T cells in Graves' hyperthyroidism and ophthalmopathy. Germline loops: CDR1 SGHAT, CDR2 FQNNGV. This CDR3 spans 13 amino acids. Trimming removed 1 base at V and 0 bases at J, with 3 bases between. Many counts were recorded for this clonotype. The diagnoses drew upon clinical symptoms, serum thyroxine and TRAb, thyroid ultrasound and orbital computed tomography. TCR beta CDR3 regions were amplified from RNA transcripts. In the first-round RT-PCR of the TCR CDR3, the HTBI primer set was used. TCRdb fed the multiplex PCR reads into MiXCR, producing one record per CDR3 protein. The sample includes roughly 420,000 distinct CDR3 sequences, around 14% seen only once; the top ten take 13% to 15%.

The TCR was taken from a woman under 30 with Graves' hyperthyroidism. The chain carries TRBV11-2 and TRBJ1-2, with unresolved D. Sequences were obtained from blood. CDR3 sequence: CASSLATNYGYTF. DNA for the CDR3: TGTGCCAGCAGCTTAGCCACTAACTATGGCTACACCTTC. Full variable domain (missing parts from reference TRBV11-2 and TRBJ1-2): EAGVAQSPRYKIIEKRQSVAFWCNPISGHATLYWYQQILGQGPKLLIQFQNNGVVDDSQLPKDRFSAERLKGVDSTLKIQPAKLEDSAVYLCASSLATNYGYTFGSGTRLTVV.